The rows below give T cell receptor beta chains drawn from one sample of a study of shared clonotypes between healthy human individuals. Profiled with immunoSEQ multiplex PCR; TCRdb holds only in-frame clones, not every one. The sample yields roughly 890,000 clones, about 92% seen once. Sequenced material: naive CD8+ T cells sorted from blood. Receptor source: a man aged 25-45 years in good health. Each CDR3 is given with its conserved first and last residue. A D gene is named only where the DNA matches it firmly. Rows may omit the clone size; those that give it use once, few, many or a size class.

V,J,D,size,CDR3,DNA
TRBV13,TRBJ2-1,NA,NA,CASSQRRNEQFF,TGTGCCAGCAGTCAAAGGCGGAATGAGCAGTTCTTC
TRBV9,TRBJ1-5,NA,NA,CASSEDGGERPQHF,TGTGCCAGCAGCGAGGACGGGGGGGAAAGGCCCCAGCATTTT
TRBV29-1,TRBJ2-1,TRBD1,NA,CSVVVGQGMNEQFF,TGCAGCGTTGTGGTCGGACAGGGTATGAATGAGCAGTTCTTC
TRBV15,TRBJ2-7,NA,NA,CTTSRGAGSPYEQYF,TGTACCACCAGCAGAGGGGCAGGGTCTCCCTACGAGCAGTACTTC
TRBV28,TRBJ2-3,TRBD2,NA,CASSFPTSGDTTDTQYF,TGTGCCAGCAGTTTTCCCACTAGCGGGGATACCACAGATACGCAGTATTTT
TRBV7-9,TRBJ2-1,NA,NA,CASSSKATSYNEQFF,TGTGCCAGCAGCTCAAAAGCCACCTCCTACAATGAGCAGTTCTTC
TRBV5-1,TRBJ2-5,TRBD2,NA,CASTTSAETQYF,TGCGCCAGCACCACTAGCGCGGAGACCCAGTACTTC
TRBV29-1,TRBJ1-1,NA,NA,CSASNGWGGGHTEAFF,TGCAGCGCCTCAAACGGGTGGGGAGGTGGGCACACTGAAGCTTTCTTT
TRBV10-1,TRBJ2-1,TRBD2,NA,CASSEYSGLYNEQFF,TGCGCCAGCAGTGAATATAGCGGGCTATACAATGAGCAGTTCTTC
TRBV7-8,TRBJ2-7,NA,once,CASSFLQGGGSYEQYF,TGTGCCAGCAGCTTTTTACAGGGAGGAGGCTCCTACGAGCAGTACTTC
TRBV10-3,TRBJ1-1,NA,NA,CAISSAEHLNTEAFF,TGTGCCATCAGCTCCGCAGAACATTTGAACACTGAAGCTTTCTTT
TRBV28,TRBJ2-5,NA,NA,CASSLGYDQETQYF,TGTGCCAGCAGTTTGGGGTACGACCAAGAGACCCAGTACTTC
TRBV5-6,TRBJ2-3,TRBD2,NA,CASSPRLAGVRTDTQYF,TGTGCCAGCAGCCCAAGACTAGCGGGAGTCCGCACAGATACGCAGTATTTT
TRBV6-5,TRBJ2-1,NA,once,CASSYSGYNEQFF,TGTGCCAGCAGTTACAGTGGTTACAATGAGCAGTTCTTC
TRBV7-8,TRBJ2-1,NA,NA,CASSLGASSYNEQFF,TGTGCCAGCAGCTTAGGTGCTAGCTCCTACAATGAGCAGTTCTTC
TRBV2,TRBJ2-7,TRBD2,NA,CASDGLGRTTDEQYF,TGTGCCAGCGACGGACTAGGAAGGACAACTGACGAGCAGTACTTC
TRBV4-1,TRBJ2-7,NA,NA,CASSQEREGAYEQYF,TGCGCCAGCAGCCAAGAAAGAGAGGGAGCCTACGAGCAGTACTTC
TRBV5-1,TRBJ2-5,NA,NA,CASTGLGEETQYF,TGCGCCAGTACTGGGTTGGGCGAAGAGACCCAGTACTTC
TRBV30,TRBJ2-7,NA,NA,CAWRPAGNEQYF,TGTGCCTGGAGGCCGGCGGGAAACGAGCAGTACTTC
TRBV10-3,TRBJ2-3,NA,NA,CAISDVPPGPVTDTQYF,TGTGCCATCAGTGACGTACCTCCGGGACCCGTCACAGATACGCAGTATTTT
TRBV7-9,TRBJ2-7,NA,once,CASSPRAYEQYF,TGTGCCAGCAGCCCCCGGGCTTACGAGCAGTACTTC
TRBV2,TRBJ2-1,TRBD2,NA,CASKDGGSPYNEQFF,TGTGCCAGCAAGGATGGCGGGAGTCCCTACAATGAGCAGTTCTTC
TRBV4-1,TRBJ2-7,NA,few,CASSQVGREQYF,TGCGCCAGCAGCCAAGTGGGGAGGGAGCAGTACTTC
TRBV27,TRBJ1-1,NA,once,CASFKNTEAFF,TGTGCCAGCTTCAAGAACACTGAAGCTTTCTTT
TRBV6-6,TRBJ1-1,NA,NA,CASSYLGGGSGEAFF,TGTGCCAGCAGTTACTTAGGCGGGGGCTCGGGTGAAGCTTTCTTT
TRBV4-1,TRBJ2-7,NA,NA,CASSLPGRNSYEQYF,TGCGCCAGCAGCCTCCCGGGCCGCAACTCCTACGAGCAGTACTTC
TRBV27,TRBJ2-7,NA,NA,CASSHGIAPPYEQYF,TGTGCCAGCAGCCACGGAATAGCGCCCCCCTACGAGCAGTACTTC
TRBV5-6,TRBJ1-5,TRBD1,NA,CASSPQGGGNQPQHF,TGTGCCAGCAGCCCCCAGGGGGGCGGCAATCAGCCCCAGCATTTT
TRBV11-2,TRBJ2-3,NA,once,CASRGITDTQYF,TGTGCCAGCAGGGGGATCACAGATACGCAGTATTTT
TRBV25-1,TRBJ2-1,NA,NA,CASSPRGSSSRNEQFF,TGTGCCAGCTCACCCCGCGGGTCTAGCTCTAGGAATGAGCAGTTCTTC
TRBV28,TRBJ2-1,TRBD2,NA,CASTHNGLAGINEQFF,TGTGCCAGCACCCACAACGGACTAGCGGGAATCAATGAGCAGTTCTTC
TRBV29-1,TRBJ2-7,TRBD1,NA,CSVEGQASYEQYF,TGCAGCGTTGAGGGACAGGCCTCCTACGAGCAGTACTTC
TRBV9,TRBJ2-1,NA,NA,CASSGGTTSSYNEQFF,TGTGCCAGCAGCGGCGGGACGACCAGCTCCTACAATGAGCAGTTCTTC
TRBV7-9,TRBJ2-5,TRBD1,NA,CASSFHLTGTAQETQYF,TGTGCCAGCAGCTTCCACCTGACAGGGACCGCCCAAGAGACCCAGTACTTC
TRBV19,TRBJ1-2,NA,NA,CASSIASSDNYGYTF,TGTGCCAGTAGTATAGCCTCGTCAGACAACTATGGCTACACCTTC
TRBV27,TRBJ2-1,NA,NA,CASGFGGAVGIEQFF,TGTGCCAGCGGCTTCGGGGGAGCGGTGGGTATTGAGCAGTTCTTC
TRBV9,TRBJ1-3,NA,NA,CASSEGTGNTIYF,TGTGCCAGCAGCGAAGGTACGGGAAACACCATATATTTT
TRBV28,TRBJ2-1,TRBD1,NA,CASSLETGGFVEQFF,TGTGCCAGCAGTTTGGAGACAGGGGGTTTCGTTGAGCAGTTCTTC
TRBV11-3,TRBJ2-3,TRBD1,NA,CASSPSGTERTDTQYF,TGCGCCAGCAGCCCTTCCGGGACAGAGCGTACGGATACGCAGTATTTT
TRBV9,TRBJ2-2,TRBD2,once,CASSVADQREGLWPGELFF,TGTGCCAGCAGCGTAGCTGACCAGCGGGAGGGCCTTTGGCCCGGGGAGCTGTTTTTT
TRBV11-2,TRBJ1-1,TRBD1,NA,CASSYWDRGITEAFF,TGTGCCAGCAGCTACTGGGACAGAGGGATCACTGAAGCTTTCTTT
TRBV27,TRBJ2-7,NA,NA,CASSFRTEGRDEQYF,TGTGCCAGCAGTTTTCGGACAGAAGGGCGCGACGAGCAGTACTTC
TRBV19,TRBJ2-7,NA,NA,CASSISGATYEQYF,TGTGCCAGTAGTATTTCGGGAGCGACCTACGAGCAGTACTTC
TRBV27,TRBJ2-7,NA,NA,CASSPTAGSYEQYF,TGTGCCAGCAGCCCAACGGCGGGGAGCTATGAGCAGTACTTC
TRBV7-2,TRBJ2-7,TRBD2,NA,CASQLAGPYEQYF,TGTGCCAGCCAACTAGCGGGACCCTACGAGCAGTACTTC
TRBV4-3,TRBJ2-1,TRBD2,NA,CASSQDGLAGNEQFF,TGCGCCAGCAGCCAAGATGGCCTAGCGGGCAATGAGCAGTTCTTC
TRBV5-4,TRBJ2-2,NA,NA,CASSLGWGASNTGELFF,TGTGCCAGCAGCCTTGGTTGGGGGGCTTCGAACACCGGGGAGCTGTTTTTT
TRBV29-1,TRBJ2-1,NA,NA,CSSPPMSSYNEQFF,TGCAGCTCTCCACCTATGAGCTCCTACAATGAGCAGTTCTTC
TRBV7-9,TRBJ2-3,NA,NA,CASSYIGTSDTQYF,TGTGCCAGCAGCTACATCGGGACCTCCGATACGCAGTATTTT
TRBV7-6,TRBJ2-2,NA,NA,CASSGTSTYTGELFF,TGTGCCAGCAGCGGGACATCTACCTACACCGGGGAGCTGTTTTTT
TRBV2,TRBJ2-7,TRBD2,NA,CATLAGVSYEQYF,TGTGCCACTTTAGCGGGAGTTTCCTACGAGCAGTACTTC
TRBV5-6,TRBJ2-4,NA,NA,CASSSKVAKNIQYF,TGTGCCAGCAGCTCGAAGGTAGCCAAAAACATTCAGTACTTC
TRBV7-9,TRBJ1-2,NA,NA,CASSLALGGPNYGYTF,TGTGCCAGCAGCTTAGCGCTGGGGGGACCTAACTATGGCTACACCTTC
TRBV13,TRBJ2-7,NA,once,CASSPWDLYEQYF,TGTGCCAGCAGCCCCTGGGACCTCTACGAGCAGTACTTC